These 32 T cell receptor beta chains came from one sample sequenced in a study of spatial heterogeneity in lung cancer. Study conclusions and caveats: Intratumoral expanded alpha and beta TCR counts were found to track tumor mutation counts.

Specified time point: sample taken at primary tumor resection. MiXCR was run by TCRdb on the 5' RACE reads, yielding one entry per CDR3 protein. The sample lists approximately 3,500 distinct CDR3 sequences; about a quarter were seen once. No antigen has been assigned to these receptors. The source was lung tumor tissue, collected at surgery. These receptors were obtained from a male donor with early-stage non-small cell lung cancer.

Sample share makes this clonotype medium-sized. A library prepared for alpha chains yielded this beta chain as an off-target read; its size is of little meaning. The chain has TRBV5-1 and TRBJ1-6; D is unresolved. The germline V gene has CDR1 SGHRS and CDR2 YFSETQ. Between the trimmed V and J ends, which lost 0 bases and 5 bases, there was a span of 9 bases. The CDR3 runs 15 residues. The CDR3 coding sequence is TGCGCCAGCAGCTTGGCCGGGCGGAATAATTCACCCCTCCACTTT. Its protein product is CASSLAGRNNSPLHF. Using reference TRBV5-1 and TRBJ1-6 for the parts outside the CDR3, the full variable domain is KAGVTQTPRYLIKTRGQQVTLSCSPISGHRSVSWYQQTPGQGLQFLFEYFSETQRNKGNFPGRFSGRQFSNSRSEMNVSTLELGDSALYLCASSLAGRNNSPLHFGNGTRLTVT.

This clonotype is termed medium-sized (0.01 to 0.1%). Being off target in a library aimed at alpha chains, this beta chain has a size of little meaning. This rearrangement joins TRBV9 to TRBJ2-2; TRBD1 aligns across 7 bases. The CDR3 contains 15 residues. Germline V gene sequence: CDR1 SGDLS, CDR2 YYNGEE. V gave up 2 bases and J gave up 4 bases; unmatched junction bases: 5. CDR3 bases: TGTGCCAGCAGCGTCGACAGGGCGGGCACCGGGGAGCTGTTTTTT. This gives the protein CASSVDRAGTGELFF.

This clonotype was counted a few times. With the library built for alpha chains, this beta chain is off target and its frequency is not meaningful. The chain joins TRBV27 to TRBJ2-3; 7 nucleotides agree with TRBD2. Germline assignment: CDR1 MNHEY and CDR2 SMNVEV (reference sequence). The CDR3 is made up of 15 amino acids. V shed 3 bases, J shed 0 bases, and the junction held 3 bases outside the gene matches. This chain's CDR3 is CASSFSAGSTDTQYF. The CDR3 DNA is TGTGCCAGCAGTTTCTCAGCGGGGAGCACAGATACGCAGTATTTT.

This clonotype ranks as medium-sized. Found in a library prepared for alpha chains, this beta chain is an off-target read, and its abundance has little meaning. As DNA, the CDR3 is TGTGCTAGTGGTTTAAATCAGCCCCAGCATTTT. It is translated as CASGLNQPQHF. The V gene is TRBV12-5, the J gene TRBJ1-5; D is undetermined. The CDR3 covers 11 residues. V shed 3 bases and J shed 4 bases, with 1 base lying between them. Per germline, CDR1 LGHNT and CDR2 FRNRAP.

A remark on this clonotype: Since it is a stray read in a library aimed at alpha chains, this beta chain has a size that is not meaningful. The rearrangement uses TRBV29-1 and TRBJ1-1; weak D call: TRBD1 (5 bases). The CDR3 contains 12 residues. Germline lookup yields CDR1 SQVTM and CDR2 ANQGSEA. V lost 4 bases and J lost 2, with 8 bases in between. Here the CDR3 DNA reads TGCAGCGTTGGAGGGGCTAACACTGAAGCTTTCTTT. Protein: CSVGGANTEAFF.

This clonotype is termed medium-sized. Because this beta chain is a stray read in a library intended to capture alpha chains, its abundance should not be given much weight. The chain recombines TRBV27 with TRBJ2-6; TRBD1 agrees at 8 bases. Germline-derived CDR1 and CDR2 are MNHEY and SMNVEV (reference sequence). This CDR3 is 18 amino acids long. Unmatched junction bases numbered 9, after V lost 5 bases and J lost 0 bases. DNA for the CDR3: TGTGCCAGCAGTGCCCCGGGACAGGCCATCTCTGGGGCCAACGTCCTGACTTTC. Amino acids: CASSAPGQAISGANVLTF.

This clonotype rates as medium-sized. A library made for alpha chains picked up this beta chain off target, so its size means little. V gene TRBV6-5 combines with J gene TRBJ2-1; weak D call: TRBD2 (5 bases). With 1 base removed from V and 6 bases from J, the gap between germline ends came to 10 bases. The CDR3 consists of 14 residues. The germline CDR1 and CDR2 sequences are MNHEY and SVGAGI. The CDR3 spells CASSYFEGSNEQFF. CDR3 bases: TGTGCCAGCAGTTACTTCGAGGGCAGCAATGAGCAGTTCTTC.

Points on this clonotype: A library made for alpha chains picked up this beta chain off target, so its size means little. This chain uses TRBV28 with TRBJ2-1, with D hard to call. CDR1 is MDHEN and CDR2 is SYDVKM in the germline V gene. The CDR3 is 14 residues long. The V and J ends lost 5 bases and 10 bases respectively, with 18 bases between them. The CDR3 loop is CASSPRPISSEQFF. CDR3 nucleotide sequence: TGTGCCAGCAGTCCCCGCCCCATCTCCAGCGAGCAGTTCTTC. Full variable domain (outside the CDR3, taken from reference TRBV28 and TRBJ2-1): DVKVTQSSRYLVKRTGEKVFLECVQDMDHENMFWYRQDPGLGLRLIYFSYDVKMKEKGDIPEGYSVSREKKERFSLILESASTNQTSMYLCASSPRPISSEQFFGPGTRLTVL.

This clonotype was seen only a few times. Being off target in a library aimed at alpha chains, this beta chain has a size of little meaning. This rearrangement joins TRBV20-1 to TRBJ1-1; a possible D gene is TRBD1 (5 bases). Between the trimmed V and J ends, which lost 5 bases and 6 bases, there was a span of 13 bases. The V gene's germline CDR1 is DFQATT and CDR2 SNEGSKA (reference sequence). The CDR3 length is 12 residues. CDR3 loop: CSARRDSAEAFF. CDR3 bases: TGCAGTGCTCGCAGGGATAGCGCTGAAGCTTTCTTT.

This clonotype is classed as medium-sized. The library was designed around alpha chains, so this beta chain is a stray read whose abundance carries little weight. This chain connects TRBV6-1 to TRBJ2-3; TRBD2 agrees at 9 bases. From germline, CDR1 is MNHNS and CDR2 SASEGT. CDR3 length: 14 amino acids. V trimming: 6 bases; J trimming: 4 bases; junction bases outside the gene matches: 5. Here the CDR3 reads CASRPGLAPDTQYF. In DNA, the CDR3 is TGTGCCAGCAGACCGGGACTAGCCCCAGATACGCAGTATTTT.

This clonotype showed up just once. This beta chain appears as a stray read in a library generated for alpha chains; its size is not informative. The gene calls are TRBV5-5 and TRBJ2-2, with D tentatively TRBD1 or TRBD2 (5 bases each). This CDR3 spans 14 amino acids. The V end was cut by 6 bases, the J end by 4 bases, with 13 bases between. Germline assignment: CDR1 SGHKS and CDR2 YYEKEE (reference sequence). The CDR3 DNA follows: TGTGCCAGCACTACCCGAGGGGTCACCGGGGAGCTGTTTTTT. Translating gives CASTTRGVTGELFF.

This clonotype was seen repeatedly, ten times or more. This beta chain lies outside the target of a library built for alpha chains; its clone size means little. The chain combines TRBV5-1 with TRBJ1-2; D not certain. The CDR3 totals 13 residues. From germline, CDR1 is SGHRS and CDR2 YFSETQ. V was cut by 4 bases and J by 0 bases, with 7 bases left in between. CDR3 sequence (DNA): TGCGCCAGCAGCAGGGCCTCTAACTATGGCTACACCTTC. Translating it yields CASSRASNYGYTF.

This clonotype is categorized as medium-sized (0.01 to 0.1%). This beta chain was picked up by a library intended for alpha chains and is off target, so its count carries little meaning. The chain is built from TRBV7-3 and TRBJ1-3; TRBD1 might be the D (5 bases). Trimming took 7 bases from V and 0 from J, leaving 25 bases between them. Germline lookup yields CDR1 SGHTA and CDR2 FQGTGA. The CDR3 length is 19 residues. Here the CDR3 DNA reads TGTGCCAGCATCCCCCTCCCCACCGGGGGGGAAGACTCTGGAAACACCATATATTTT. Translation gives CASIPLPTGGEDSGNTIYF.

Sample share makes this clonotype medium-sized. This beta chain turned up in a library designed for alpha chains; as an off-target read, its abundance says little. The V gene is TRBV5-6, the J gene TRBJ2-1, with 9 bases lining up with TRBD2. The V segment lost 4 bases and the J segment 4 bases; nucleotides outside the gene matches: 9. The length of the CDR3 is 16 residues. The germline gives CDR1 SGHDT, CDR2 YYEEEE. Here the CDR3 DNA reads TGTGCCAGCAGCCCAGAGGGCGGGGGGGGATACAATGAGCAGTTCTTC. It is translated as CASSPEGGGGYNEQFF.

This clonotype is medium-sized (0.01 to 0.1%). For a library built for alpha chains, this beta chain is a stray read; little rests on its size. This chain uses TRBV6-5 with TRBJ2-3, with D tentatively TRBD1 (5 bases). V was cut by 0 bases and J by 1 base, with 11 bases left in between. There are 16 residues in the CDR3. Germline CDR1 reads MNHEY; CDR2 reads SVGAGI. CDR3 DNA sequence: TGTGCCAGCAGTTACTCGACAGTTTCTGGCACAGATACGCAGTATTTT. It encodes CASSYSTVSGTDTQYF.

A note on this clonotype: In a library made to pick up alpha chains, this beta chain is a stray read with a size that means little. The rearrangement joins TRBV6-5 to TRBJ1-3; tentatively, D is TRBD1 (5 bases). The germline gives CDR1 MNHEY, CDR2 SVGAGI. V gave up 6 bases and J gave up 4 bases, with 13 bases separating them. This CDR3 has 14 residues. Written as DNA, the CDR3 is TGTGCCAGCAGCAGGGAACCCTCCGGAAACACCATATATTTT. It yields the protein CASSREPSGNTIYF.

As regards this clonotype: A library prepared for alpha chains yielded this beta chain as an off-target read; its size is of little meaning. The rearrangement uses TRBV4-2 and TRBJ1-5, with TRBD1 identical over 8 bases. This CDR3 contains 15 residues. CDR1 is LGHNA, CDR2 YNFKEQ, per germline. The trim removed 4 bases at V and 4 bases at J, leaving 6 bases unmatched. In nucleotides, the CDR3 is TGTGCCAGCAGCCGTCACAGGGGGTTGAATCAGCCCCAGCATTTT. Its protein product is CASSRHRGLNQPQHF.

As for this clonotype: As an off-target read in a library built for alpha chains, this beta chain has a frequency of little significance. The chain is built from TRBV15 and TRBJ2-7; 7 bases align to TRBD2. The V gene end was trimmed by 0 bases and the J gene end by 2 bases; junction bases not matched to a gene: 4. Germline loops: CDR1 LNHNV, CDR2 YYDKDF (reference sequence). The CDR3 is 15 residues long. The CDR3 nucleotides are TGTGCCACCAGCAGAGATTACGGGGGGACCTACGAGCAGTACTTC. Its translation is CATSRDYGGTYEQYF.

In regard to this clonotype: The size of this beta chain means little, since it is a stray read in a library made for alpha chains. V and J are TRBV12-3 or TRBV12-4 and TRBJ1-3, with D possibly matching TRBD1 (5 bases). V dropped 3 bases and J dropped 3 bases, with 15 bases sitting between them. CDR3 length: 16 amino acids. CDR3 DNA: TGTGCCAGCAGTTTTCGTTGGGGGGATTTTGGAAACACCATATATTTT. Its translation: CASSFRWGDFGNTIYF.

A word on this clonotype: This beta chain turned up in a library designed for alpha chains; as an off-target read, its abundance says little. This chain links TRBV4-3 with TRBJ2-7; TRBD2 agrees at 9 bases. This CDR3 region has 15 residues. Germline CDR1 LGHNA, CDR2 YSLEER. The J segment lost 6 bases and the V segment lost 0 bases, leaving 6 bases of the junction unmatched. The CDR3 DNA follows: TGCGCCAGCAGCCAAGAATTAGCGGGAGTCCGCGAGCAGTACTTC. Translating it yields CASSQELAGVREQYF.

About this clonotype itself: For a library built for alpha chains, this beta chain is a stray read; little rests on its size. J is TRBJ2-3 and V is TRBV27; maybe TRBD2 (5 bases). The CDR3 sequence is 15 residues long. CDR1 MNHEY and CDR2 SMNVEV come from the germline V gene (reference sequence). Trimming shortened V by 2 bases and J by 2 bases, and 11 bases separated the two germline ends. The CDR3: CASSLRLLATDTQYF. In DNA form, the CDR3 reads TGTGCCAGCAGTTTAAGACTATTAGCCACAGATACGCAGTATTTT.

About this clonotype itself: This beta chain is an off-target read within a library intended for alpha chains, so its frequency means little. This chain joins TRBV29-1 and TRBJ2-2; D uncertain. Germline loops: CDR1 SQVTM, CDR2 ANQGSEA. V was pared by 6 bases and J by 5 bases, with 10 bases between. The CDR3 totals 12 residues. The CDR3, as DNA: TGCAGCGTGACTTTGGGGACCGGGGAGCTGTTTTTT. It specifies CSVTLGTGELFF.

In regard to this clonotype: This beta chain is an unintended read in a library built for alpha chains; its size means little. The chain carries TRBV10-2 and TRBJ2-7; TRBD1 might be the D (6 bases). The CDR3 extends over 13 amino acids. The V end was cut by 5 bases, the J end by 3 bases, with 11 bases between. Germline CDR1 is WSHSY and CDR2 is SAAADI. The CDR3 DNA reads TGCGCCAGCAGTTCGGGACAAGACTACGAGCAGTACTTC. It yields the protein CASSSGQDYEQYF.

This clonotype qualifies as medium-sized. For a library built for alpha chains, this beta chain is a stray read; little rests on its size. The CDR3 sequence: CSAREVAGTPNEKLFF. The CDR3, as DNA: TGCAGTGCTAGAGAAGTAGCCGGGACGCCAAATGAAAAACTGTTTTTT. This sequence joins TRBV20-1 and TRBJ1-4, with D possibly TRBD1 on 5 matching bases. Trimming shortened V by 0 bases and J by 5 bases, and 16 bases separated the two germline ends. The CDR3 totals 16 residues. The V gene's germline CDR1 is DFQATT and CDR2 SNEGSKA (reference sequence).

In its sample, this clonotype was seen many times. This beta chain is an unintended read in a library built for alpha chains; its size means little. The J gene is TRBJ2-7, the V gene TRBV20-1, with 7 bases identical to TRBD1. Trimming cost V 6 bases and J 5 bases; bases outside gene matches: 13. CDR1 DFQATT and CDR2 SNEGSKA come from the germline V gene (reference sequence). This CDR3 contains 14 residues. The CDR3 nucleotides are TGCAGTGCCTCTAGAAAGGGGGCGATAGACGAGCAGTACTTC. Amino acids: CSASRKGAIDEQYF.

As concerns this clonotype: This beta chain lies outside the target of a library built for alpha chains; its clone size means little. The CDR3 DNA is TGCAGTGCTAGAAAAGCGAATACGCAGTATTTT. Protein sequence: CSARKANTQYF. This chain connects TRBV20-1 to TRBJ2-3; no clear D. This CDR3 is 11 amino acids long. Trimming removed 2 bases at V and 7 bases at J, with 7 bases between. Germline CDR1 DFQATT, CDR2 SNEGSKA (reference sequence).

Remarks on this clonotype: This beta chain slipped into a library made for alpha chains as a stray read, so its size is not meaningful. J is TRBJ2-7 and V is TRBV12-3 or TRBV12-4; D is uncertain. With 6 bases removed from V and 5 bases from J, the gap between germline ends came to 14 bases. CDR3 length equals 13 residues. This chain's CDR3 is CASRISGSHEQYF. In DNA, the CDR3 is TGTGCCAGCAGGATATCAGGCAGCCACGAGCAGTACTTC.

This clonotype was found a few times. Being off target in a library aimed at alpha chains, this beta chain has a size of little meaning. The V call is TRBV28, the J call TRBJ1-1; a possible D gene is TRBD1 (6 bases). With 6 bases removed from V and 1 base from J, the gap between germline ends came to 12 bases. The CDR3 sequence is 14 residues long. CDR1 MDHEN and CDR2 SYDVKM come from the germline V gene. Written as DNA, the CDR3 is TGTGCCAGCAGCAACGGACAGAAGAACACTGAAGCTTTCTTT. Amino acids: CASSNGQKNTEAFF. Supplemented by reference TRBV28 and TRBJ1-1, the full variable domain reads DVKVTQSSRYLVKRTGEKVFLECVQDMDHENMFWYRQDPGLGLRLIYFSYDVKMKEKGDIPEGYSVSREKKERFSLILESASTNQTSMYLCASSNGQKNTEAFFGQGTRLTVV.

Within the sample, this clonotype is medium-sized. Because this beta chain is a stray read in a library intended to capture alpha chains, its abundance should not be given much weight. This CDR3 is CSAFRTSGGAPSYEQYF. The CDR3 DNA reads TGCAGTGCTTTCCGGACTAGCGGGGGTGCTCCTTCCTACGAGCAGTACTTC. The rearrangement uses TRBV20-1 and TRBJ2-7, with 13 positions matching TRBD2. The V gene end was trimmed by 5 bases and the J gene end by 1 base; junction bases not matched to a gene: 11. This CDR3 contains 17 residues. Germline CDR1 is DFQATT and CDR2 is SNEGSKA (reference sequence).

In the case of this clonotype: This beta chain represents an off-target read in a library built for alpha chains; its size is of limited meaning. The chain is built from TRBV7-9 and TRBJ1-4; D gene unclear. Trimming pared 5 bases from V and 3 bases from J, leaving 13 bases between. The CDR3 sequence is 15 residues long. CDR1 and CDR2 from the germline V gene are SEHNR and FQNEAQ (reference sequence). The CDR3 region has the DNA TGTGCCAGCAGCCTGGGCGAAGCGGCTAATGAAAAACTGTTTTTT. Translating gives CASSLGEAANEKLFF.

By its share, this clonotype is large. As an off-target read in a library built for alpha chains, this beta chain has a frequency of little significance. As DNA, the CDR3 is TGTGCCAGCAACTCGGTATTGTCGTGGGAGCAGTTCTTC. Protein product: CASNSVLSWEQFF. This rearrangement joins TRBV27 to TRBJ2-1, with no clear D. Per germline, CDR1 MNHEY and CDR2 SMNVEV (reference sequence). V shed 7 bases and J shed 10 bases, with 17 bases lying between them. The CDR3 has 13 residues.

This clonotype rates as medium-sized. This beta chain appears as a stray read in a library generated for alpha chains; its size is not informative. DNA of the CDR3: TGTGCCAGCAGCTTAGCGGGGACACACGCGGGAGATACGCAGTATTTT. Its protein is CASSLAGTHAGDTQYF. V and J are TRBV7-2 and TRBJ2-3; tentative D call: TRBD1 (6 bases). Germline V gives CDR1 SGHTA, CDR2 FQGNSA. This CDR3 is 16 amino acids long. V lost 0 bases and J lost 5, with 15 bases in between.